The 6 T cell receptor beta chains below come from one sample, sequenced in a study of spatial heterogeneity in lung cancer. Time point given: sample taken at primary tumor resection. Whole RNA, which was extracted from tumor, nontumor lung tissue or frozen PBMC, was sequenced without any cell sorting. TCRdb ran MiXCR on the 5' RACE reads and lists one entry per CDR3 protein. The data contain approximately 92,000 distinct CDR3 sequences, approximately 12% of them singletons. The sequencing used PBMCs, collected at surgery. These receptors came from a male donor with early-stage non-small cell lung cancer.

The chain links TRBV11-2 to TRBJ2-3; D unclear. Germline V gene lookup returns CDR1 SGHAT and CDR2 FQNNGV. CDR3 size: 12 residues. V lost 5 bases, J lost 3 bases, and 6 bases lay in between. The CDR3 protein is CASSRRTDTQYF. In nucleotides, the CDR3 is TGTGCCAGCAGCCGAAGGACAGATACGCAGTATTTT.

The chain links TRBV5-6 to TRBJ2-5, with 14 nucleotides matching TRBD2. Unmatched junction bases numbered 5, after V lost 4 bases and J lost 0 bases. Germline assignment: CDR1 SGHDT and CDR2 YYEEEE. This CDR3 spans 17 amino acids. CDR3 amino acids: CASSPRTSGRNQETQYF. The DNA for the CDR3 is TGTGCCAGCAGCCCACGGACTAGCGGGAGGAACCAAGAGACCCAGTACTTC.

This clonotype was counted between two and nine times. The gene calls are TRBV12-3 or TRBV12-4 and TRBJ1-1, with D perhaps matching TRBD1 (6 bases). The CDR3 runs 16 residues. Trimming removed 3 bases at V and 4 bases at J, with 18 bases between. CDR3 coding DNA: TGTGCCAGCAGTTTTTTCGCTGGGGGCGTGGGCACTGAAGCTTTCTTT. This sequence encodes CASSFFAGGVGTEAFF.

This clonotype was seen a few times. The chain couples TRBV2 to TRBJ2-1; possible D gene TRBD2, 6 bases. Trimming took off 7 bases at V and 7 bases at J, with 17 bases between the two ends. From germline, CDR1 is SNHLY and CDR2 FYNNEI. This CDR3 region has 14 residues. CDR3 amino acids: CASTPSLALNEQFF. CDR3 in DNA: TGTGCCAGCACACCCTCTCTAGCGCTTAATGAGCAGTTCTTC.

The chain carries TRBV20-1 and TRBJ1-3; 8 bases fit TRBD1. This CDR3 is built from 17 residues. Germline V CDR1 and CDR2: DFQATT, SNEGSKA (reference sequence). V trimming: 2 bases; J trimming: 0 bases; junction bases outside the gene matches: 9. CDR3 sequence reads: CSARLPGGPSSGNTIYF. The CDR3 bases are TGCAGTGCTAGACTACCAGGGGGCCCGTCCTCTGGAAACACCATATATTTT.

V gene TRBV7-2 combines with J gene TRBJ2-3; no reliable D call. This CDR3 comprises 14 residues. V gave up 1 base and J gave up 4 bases, with 9 bases separating them. Germline V gene lookup returns CDR1 SGHTA and CDR2 FQGNSA. For the CDR3, the DNA is TGTGCCAGCAGCTTAGGGGCTTCGGCAGATACGCAGTATTTT. It is translated as CASSLGASADTQYF.